The rows below give T cell receptor beta chains drawn from one sample of a study of blood T cell repertoires in COVID-19. Generated by immunoSEQ multiplex PCR, the TCRdb table keeps only in-frame clones and is missing some. In the table there are 200,000 to 250,000 clones, over 75% of which are singletons. Input material: PBMCs or T cells enriched from blood (not recorded which). These receptors all come from a young woman who had been exposed to COVID-19. Both conserved end residues are part of each CDR3. A D gene is named only where the DNA matches it firmly. The size field is filled for only some rows; it gives once, few, many or a size class.

CDR3 DNA	CDR3 protein	D gene	clone size	CDR3 length	V gene	J gene
TGTGCCAGCAGCTTAAAACTAGCGGGGACCACCGGGGAGCTGTTTTTT	CASSLKLAGTTGELFF	TRBD2	NA	16	TRBV11-3	TRBJ2-2
TGTGCCAGCAGATGGACAGGGCATGAGCAGTTCTTC	CASRWTGHEQFF	TRBD1	NA	12	TRBV2	TRBJ2-1
TGTGCCAGCAGCTTAGCCATAGCGGGACAGTACAATGAGCAGTTCTTC	CASSLAIAGQYNEQFF	NA	NA	16	TRBV7-2	TRBJ2-1
TGCGCCAGCAGCCTAAGGACTAGCGGGATGAGCACAGATACGCAGTATTTT	CASSLRTSGMSTDTQYF	TRBD2	NA	17	TRBV5-1	TRBJ2-3
TGTGCCAGCAGCTTACTAGCGGGAGGAACCGGGGAGCTGTTTTTT	CASSLLAGGTGELFF	TRBD2	NA	15	TRBV5-4	TRBJ2-2
TGTGCCAGCTCGCCGGGACAGGGGAGCACTGAAGCTTTCTTT	CASSPGQGSTEAFF	TRBD1	NA	14	TRBV18	TRBJ1-1
TGTGCCAGCAGGGGCCGACTCGGGACAGACTATGGCTACACCTTC	CASRGRLGTDYGYTF	TRBD1	NA	15	TRBV6-5	TRBJ1-2
TGTGCCAGCAGAATGGGACAGGGGTCCTATGGCTACACCTTC	CASRMGQGSYGYTF	TRBD1	NA	14	TRBV6-5	TRBJ1-2
TGTGCCAGCAGTTCGCAGATCTCCACAGATACGCAGTATTTT	CASSSQISTDTQYF	NA	NA	14	TRBV28	TRBJ2-3
TGTGCCACCAGGGGCGGGGGTTCGAACACTGAAGCTTTCTTT	CATRGGGSNTEAFF	NA	many	14	TRBV24-1	TRBJ1-1
TGTGCCAGCAGCTTAGGACACGGAGGGGGACAGTTAAGGGAGAACACTGAAGCTTTCTTT	CASSLGHGGGQLRENTEAFF	TRBD1	NA	20	TRBV7-6	TRBJ1-1
TGTGCCAGCAGCGCCACCGGGACTAGCGGGAGTGCCGGTACGCAGTATTTT	CASSATGTSGSAGTQYF	TRBD2	NA	17	TRBV5-6	TRBJ2-3
TGTGCCTGGAGTGAAGGGACAGCACACGAGACCCAGTACTTC	CAWSEGTAHETQYF	TRBD1	few	14	TRBV30	TRBJ2-5
TGTGCCAGCAGCGCCGGGACTAGCGAATACAATGAGCAGTTCTTC	CASSAGTSEYNEQFF	TRBD2	NA	15	TRBV13	TRBJ2-1
TGTGCCATCAGTTCGGACAGGAGGGTTGGAGAGACCCAGTACTTC	CAISSDRRVGETQYF	NA	NA	15	TRBV10-3	TRBJ2-5
TGTGCCATCGGGCGGGGCCCCACACCCTACTATGGCTACACCTTC	CAIGRGPTPYYGYTF	NA	NA	15	TRBV10-3	TRBJ1-2
TGTGCCAGCAGTGAAAGGGGGTTAGTTCAAGAGACCCAGTACTTC	CASSERGLVQETQYF	NA	NA	15	TRBV6-1	TRBJ2-5
TGTGCCAGCAGTTACCCCACGGCAGGGATTAACTATGGCTACACCTTC	CASSYPTAGINYGYTF	NA	NA	16	TRBV6-5	TRBJ1-2
TGTGCCAGCACCTGGACTAGCCTCTCCTACAATGAGCAGTTCTTC	CASTWTSLSYNEQFF	TRBD2	NA	15	TRBV6-5	TRBJ2-1
TGTGCCAGCCATACCGGGACAGGGGTGAATCAGCCCCAGCATTTT	CASHTGTGVNQPQHF	TRBD1	NA	15	TRBV6-6	TRBJ1-5
TGTGCCAGCAGCTTAACTAGCGGGAGGGCCGATACGCAGTATTTT	CASSLTSGRADTQYF	TRBD2	NA	15	TRBV7-3	TRBJ2-3
TGTGCCAGCAGTTCAAGGACAGGGTTGGGGGATCAGCCCCAGCATTTT	CASSSRTGLGDQPQHF	TRBD1	NA	16	TRBV28	TRBJ1-5
TGTGCCAGCTCACCACTCCTTGCGACAGGAACGGTTGAAAAACTGTTTTTT	CASSPLLATGTVEKLFF	NA	NA	17	TRBV18	TRBJ1-4
TGTGCCAGCAGCGTGAGCGGGAGGGCCGTGGAGACCCAGTACTTC	CASSVSGRAVETQYF	TRBD2	NA	15	TRBV9	TRBJ2-5
TGTGCCAGTAGTATAGACCTGGCCCCAGATACGCAGTATTTT	CASSIDLAPDTQYF	NA	NA	14	TRBV19	TRBJ2-3
TGTGCCAGCAGCAACATGGAGACCCAGTACTTC	CASSNMETQYF	NA	NA	11	TRBV21-1	TRBJ2-5
TGTGCCAGTAGTATCTCGCTAGAGAGCACAGATACGCAGTATTTT	CASSISLESTDTQYF	NA	NA	15	TRBV19	TRBJ2-3
TGTGCCAGCACCAGACCGGGACAGCGCGTTTTCTCTGGAAACACCATATATTTT	CASTRPGQRVFSGNTIYF	TRBD1	NA	18	TRBV2	TRBJ1-3
TGTGCCACCAGCCGGCCACGGGGTCAACGCTACGAGCAGTACTTC	CATSRPRGQRYEQYF	NA	NA	15	TRBV15	TRBJ2-7
TGCGCCAGCAGCCAAGAAAAGCGGGTGATGCAGTTCTTC	CASSQEKRVMQFF	NA	NA	13	TRBV4-1	TRBJ2-1
TGTGCCAGCAGTTACTCCGGGGGAGCGAACTATGGCTACACCTTC	CASSYSGGANYGYTF	NA	few	15	TRBV6-5	TRBJ1-2
TGTGCCAGCAGCCAAGGGAGGAGAGGCTACACCTTC	CASSQGRRGYTF	NA	NA	12	TRBV3-1/TRBV3-2	TRBJ1-2
TGTGCCAGCAATTTAAACCGGGGATCCAGACTCCAGCATTTT	CASNLNRGSRLQHF	NA	NA	14	TRBV2	TRBJ1-5
TGTGCCATCAGTGCGGGAGGCACTGAAGCTTTCTTT	CAISAGGTEAFF	NA	few	12	TRBV10-3	TRBJ1-1
TGCGCCAGCAGCTTGGATGACAGGGGAGATACGCAGTATTTT	CASSLDDRGDTQYF	TRBD1	NA	14	TRBV5-1	TRBJ2-3
TGCGCCAGCAGTACCCTCGGGATTACCTACGAGCAGTACTTC	CASSTLGITYEQYF	NA	NA	14	TRBV10-2	TRBJ2-7
TGTGCCAGCAGCCAAGGGTCCCTCAGGGAGACCCAGTACTTC	CASSQGSLRETQYF	NA	NA	14	TRBV14	TRBJ2-5
TGTGCCAGCTCGATGACAGGGTATGGGGGAAACACCATATATTTT	CASSMTGYGGNTIYF	TRBD1	NA	15	TRBV25-1	TRBJ1-3
TGTGCCAGCAGATACTCCGGGACAGGCAATCAGCCCCAGCATTTT	CASRYSGTGNQPQHF	TRBD1	NA	15	TRBV27	TRBJ1-5
TGTGCCAGCAGCCTTACCCTCCTAGCGGGAGAGGGAGAGACCCAGTACTTC	CASSLTLLAGEGETQYF	TRBD2	NA	17	TRBV3-1/TRBV3-2	TRBJ2-5
TGTGCCAGCAGCTTAGCGGGAGAAACTCGGGCCCAGTACTTC	CASSLAGETRAQYF	NA	NA	14	TRBV11-2	TRBJ2-5
TGTGCCATCAGTGTAAGACTTGGCTACGAGCAGTACTTC	CAISVRLGYEQYF	NA	NA	13	TRBV10-3	TRBJ2-7
TGTGCCAGTAGTGGAACAGGGGGCGGACAGCCCCAGCATTTT	CASSGTGGGQPQHF	TRBD1	NA	14	TRBV19	TRBJ1-5
TGTGCCAGTAGTATAAACCGCCCCGGAGAGACCCAGTACTTC	CASSINRPGETQYF	NA	NA	14	TRBV19	TRBJ2-5
TGCGCCAGCAGCCGACCCTCGGGGAACACTGAAGCTTTCTTT	CASSRPSGNTEAFF	NA	once	14	TRBV4-1	TRBJ1-1
TGTGCCAGCCTCCGGACAGGGACCTACAATGAGCAGTTCTTC	CASLRTGTYNEQFF	TRBD1	NA	14	TRBV28	TRBJ2-1
TGTGCCAGCAGTACGGGCTATAATTCACCCCTCCACTTT	CASSTGYNSPLHF	NA	NA	13	TRBV27	TRBJ1-6
TGTGCCAGCAGTCCAGCTAGGTCCCAGCATTTT	CASSPARSQHF	NA	NA	11	TRBV6-6	TRBJ1-5
TGCAGTGTGGGGGCGGGCTACGAGCAGTACTTC	CSVGAGYEQYF	NA	NA	11	TRBV20-1	TRBJ2-7
TGTGCCAGCAGCTTGGCTAGCGGGATTATAGAGACCCAGTACTTC	CASSLASGIIETQYF	TRBD2	NA	15	TRBV5-4	TRBJ2-5
TGTGCCAGCAGTCCAAACGGACCGGGGAATGAAAAACTGTTTTTT	CASSPNGPGNEKLFF	NA	NA	15	TRBV6-5	TRBJ1-4
TGTGCCAGTAGTATAGGGCCGGGAATCTACGAGCAGTACTTC	CASSIGPGIYEQYF	NA	NA	14	TRBV19	TRBJ2-7
TGCAGCGCCCGGGACAGGGTTTGGCCTGAGCAGTACTTC	CSARDRVWPEQYF	TRBD1	NA	13	TRBV29-1	TRBJ2-7
TGTGCCAGTAGGGACGCAGGGTTTCAGCCCCAGCATTTT	CASRDAGFQPQHF	NA	NA	13	TRBV19	TRBJ1-5
TGTGCCTGGAGTGAGGGCCAGGGAGGGTACGAGCAGTACTTC	CAWSEGQGGYEQYF	TRBD2	NA	14	TRBV30	TRBJ2-7
TGTGCCAGTAAGGATGGCCCCGGGACAGTCAACACCGGGGAGCTGTTTTTT	CASKDGPGTVNTGELFF	TRBD1	NA	17	TRBV19	TRBJ2-2
TGTGCCAGCAGCTTACTGCTAGAGAGGACCTACGAGCAGTACTTC	CASSLLLERTYEQYF	NA	NA	15	TRBV13	TRBJ2-7
TGTGCCAGTAGTATCAGGGTTAGCAATCAGCCCCAGCATTTT	CASSIRVSNQPQHF	NA	NA	14	TRBV19	TRBJ1-5
TGTGCCAGCAGCCTCGGTTATTATGGCTACACCTTC	CASSLGYYGYTF	NA	NA	12	TRBV11-2	TRBJ1-2